A single sample gave rise to the 6 T cell receptor beta chains below, sequenced in a study of vaccination and CD4 T cells after COVID-19. Their recognized antigens are unknown. Treatment denoted: roughly 10-day PBMC culture with coronavirus spike peptide pools or control peptides (ViraFEST assay). Oncomine TCR Beta short-read sequencing was applied to DNA from cultured CD4+ T cells. TCRdb independently ran MiXCR on the PCR reads; one entry per CDR3 protein. The repertoire holds 14,000 to 15,000 distinct CDR3 sequences, with 48% as singletons. The sample taken for sequencing was CD4+ T cells from blood, cultured in vitro. These receptors all stem from a human donor who had recovered from COVID-19.

The rearrangement links TRBV6-1 to TRBJ1-1, with TRBD1 identical over 7 bases. The CDR3 totals 14 residues. Germline lookup yields CDR1 MNHNS and CDR2 SASEGT. V shed 4 bases, J shed 0 bases, and the junction held 2 bases outside the gene matches. Written as DNA, the CDR3 is TGTGCCAGCAGTGCCAGGGGGGTGAACACTGAAGCTTTCTTT. It yields the protein CASSARGVNTEAFF.

The V and J genes are TRBV7-2 and TRBJ1-5; D ambiguous. CDR3 length: 13 residues. Trimming took off 0 bases at V and 2 bases at J, with 2 bases between the two ends. CDR1 SGHTA and CDR2 FQGNSA come from the germline V gene. CDR3 amino acids: CASSLARNQPQHF. CDR3 sequence (DNA): TGTGCCAGCAGCTTAGCCCGCAATCAGCCCCAGCATTTT. The whole variable domain, remainder taken from reference TRBV7-2 and TRBJ1-5, is GAGVSQSPSNKVTEKGKDVELRCDPISGHTALYWYRQSLGQGLEFLIYFQGNSAPDKSGLPSDRFSAERTGGSVSTLTIQRTQQEDSAVYLCASSLARNQPQHFGDGTRLSIL.

This clonotype was seen more than once but under ten times. The V and J genes are TRBV11-2 and TRBJ1-2, with D perhaps matching TRBD1 (6 bases). The V and J ends lost 3 bases and 7 bases respectively, with 12 bases between them. Germline V gives CDR1 SGHAT, CDR2 FQNNGV. The CDR3 is 13 amino acids. CDR3 DNA sequence: TGTGCCAGCAGCTTCCCCGAGGGGGGTGGCTACACCTTC. Translated, it gives CASSFPEGGGYTF.

This clonotype was seen a few times. The chain links TRBV19 to TRBJ1-1, with D unresolved. The V end was cut by 6 bases, the J end by 0 bases, with 11 bases between. This CDR3 has 14 residues. CDR1 and CDR2 from the germline V gene are LNHDA and SQIVND (reference sequence). The CDR3 sequence is CASRVVRLNTEAFF. The DNA of the CDR3 is TGTGCCAGTAGGGTCGTCAGGCTGAACACTGAAGCTTTCTTT.

The V call is TRBV5-1, the J call TRBJ1-2; TRBD1 matches at 8 bases. V trimming: 3 bases; J trimming: 7 bases; junction bases outside the gene matches: 8. This CDR3 is 14 amino acids long. CDR1 and CDR2 (germline): SGHRS, YFSETQ. This CDR3 is CASSWGTGNGGYTF. Written as DNA, the CDR3 is TGCGCCAGCAGCTGGGGGACAGGTAATGGTGGCTACACCTTC.

In this sample, this clonotype turned up a few times. The chain uses TRBV20-1 and TRBJ1-2, with 10 bases matching TRBD1. Germline assignment: CDR1 DFQATT and CDR2 SNEGSKA (reference sequence). The length of the CDR3 is 13 residues. V lost 6 bases and J lost 2; bases outside the gene matches: 3. The CDR3 coding sequence is TGCAGTGCGGGGACAGGGGCAAACTATGGCTACACCTTC. It encodes CSAGTGANYGYTF.